The next 18 T cell receptor beta chains were all read from a single sample in a study of T cell responses to AZD1222 COVID-19 vaccine. The data were produced by immunoSEQ multiplex PCR, yet TCRdb's version contains in-frame clones alone and is incomplete. The table has over 90,000 clones, 85% to 90% seen once. The sample consisted of peripheral blood, taken 28 days after the second AZD1222 dose. The receptor set was obtained from an adult who received the AZD1222 COVID-19 vaccine.

The J gene is TRBJ1-1, the V gene TRBV5-5, with 8 bases matching TRBD1. The CDR3 consists of 14 residues. Losses at the gene ends were 4 bases for V and 4 bases for J; bases not matched to a gene: 6. CDR1 SGHKS and CDR2 YYEKEE come from the germline V gene (reference sequence). The CDR3 bases are TGTGCCAGCAGCCCCGGACAGGGCCCCACTGAAGCTTTCTTT. Translating it yields CASSPGQGPTEAFF.

The CDR3 DNA reads TGTGCCAGCAGTGTACCCTCGGGACAGGGGGCAATCGAGCAGTACTTC. This sequence encodes CASSVPSGQGAIEQYF. The chain has TRBV6-1 and TRBJ2-7, with 12 bases fitting TRBD1. In germline, CDR1 is MNHNS, CDR2 SASEGT. This CDR3 spans 16 amino acids. Unmatched junction bases numbered 10, after V lost 4 bases and J lost 6 bases.

V usage is TRBV18 and J usage is TRBJ1-1, with D possibly TRBD1 on 5 matching bases. This CDR3 region has 15 residues. Trimming removed 4 bases from V and 2 bases from J, with 14 bases in between. Germline CDR1 is KGHSH and CDR2 is LQKENI. CDR3 region: CASSLGNRQNTEAFF. The CDR3 nucleotides are TGTGCCAGCTCACTAGGCAACAGGCAAAACACTGAAGCTTTCTTT.

This chain uses TRBV24-1 with TRBJ2-2; D is ambiguous. With 2 bases removed from V and 7 bases from J, the gap between germline ends came to 4 bases. CDR1 is KGHDR and CDR2 is SFDVKD in the germline V gene. The CDR3 runs to 12 residues. CDR3 in DNA: TGTGCCACCAGTGATTCCCACGGGGAGCTGTTTTTT. It translates to CATSDSHGELFF.

This chain joins TRBV6-5 and TRBJ2-7; possible D gene TRBD1, 6 bases. CDR1 and CDR2 (germline): MNHEY, SVGAGI. The CDR3 totals 14 residues. Trimming shortened V by 5 bases and J by 0 bases, and 11 bases separated the two germline ends. The CDR3 sequence is CASSTGTISYEQYF. As DNA, the CDR3 is TGTGCCAGCAGTACCGGGACAATCTCCTACGAGCAGTACTTC.

By sample share, this clone is medium-sized. CDR3 sequence (DNA): TGTGCCAGCAGTTACGCTATAACCGGGACAGGGCAATACGAGCAGTACTTC. Residues: CASSYAITGTGQYEQYF. This chain connects TRBV6-2 or TRBV6-3 to TRBJ2-7; 9 bases fit TRBD1. Germline V gene lookup returns CDR1 MNHEY and CDR2 SVGEGT. Losses at the gene ends were 2 bases for V and 4 bases for J; bases not matched to a gene: 12. The CDR3 contains 17 residues.

The J gene is TRBJ2-3, the V gene TRBV7-3, with a tentative D call TRBD2 (5 bases). Trimming shortened V by 8 bases and J by 4 bases, and 19 bases separated the two germline ends. The CDR3 has 15 residues. Germline CDR1 reads SGHTA; CDR2 reads FQGTGA. In nucleotides, the CDR3 is TGTGCCAGCTCTCTTGGAGCGGTTGGGGCAGATACGCAGTATTTT. Its translation is CASSLGAVGADTQYF.

CDR3 protein: CASSVRPGTGEKLFF. The CDR3 DNA sequence: TGTGCCAGCAGCGTCCGTCCCGGGACCGGGGAAAAACTGTTTTTT. J is TRBJ1-4 and V is TRBV9, with D possibly TRBD1 on 5 matching bases. The CDR3 is 15 residues long. Germline CDR1 is SGDLS and CDR2 is YYNGEE. V gave up 2 bases and J gave up 8 bases, with 16 bases separating them.

V is TRBV2 and J is TRBJ2-4, with 7 bases lining up with TRBD2. Trimming at V came to 3 bases and at J to 9 bases, leaving 5 bases not matched to a gene. Germline V gene data show CDR1 as SNHLY and CDR2 as FYNNEI. This CDR3 comprises 13 residues. The CDR3 DNA follows: TGTGCCAGCAGTGAGTCGAGGGAGGGCATTCAGTACTTC. Amino acids: CASSESREGIQYF. The full variable domain, rest sourced from reference TRBV2 and TRBJ2-4, is EPEVTQTPSHQVTQMGQEVILRCVPISNHLYFYWYRQILGQKVEFLVSFYNNEISEKSEIFDDQFSVERPDGSNFTLKIRSTKLEDSAMYFCASSESREGIQYFGAGTRLSVL.

The rearrangement links TRBV30 to TRBJ1-5, with TRBD1 as a possible D gene (5 bases). Germline loops: CDR1 GTSNPN, CDR2 SVGIG (reference sequence). Trimming left V 0 bases short and J 11 bases short, with 14 bases between. The CDR3 contains 13 residues. CDR3 DNA: TGTGCCTGGAGTGTAGGGACTTCGGGAGCCCAGCATTTT. The encoded protein is CAWSVGTSGAQHF. The full variable domain, rest sourced from reference TRBV30 and TRBJ1-5, is SQTIHQWPATLVQPVGSPLSLECTVEGTSNPNLYWYRQAAGRGLQLLFYSVGIGQISSEVPQNLSASRPQDRQFILSSKKLLLSDSGFYLCAWSVGTSGAQHFGDGTRLSIL.

The rearrangement uses TRBV9 and TRBJ2-1; possible D gene TRBD2, 6 bases. There are 16 residues in the CDR3. The V end lost 0 bases, the J end lost 0 bases, and 10 bases lay between the germline ends. The germline V gene has CDR1 SGDLS and CDR2 YYNGEE. The CDR3 reads CASSVGGGVSYNEQFF. CDR3 nucleotide sequence: TGTGCCAGCAGCGTAGGGGGAGGTGTCTCCTACAATGAGCAGTTCTTC.

CDR3 loop: CAWSVEDRGFSYEQYF. CDR3 bases: TGTGCCTGGAGTGTAGAGGACAGGGGGTTCTCCTACGAGCAGTACTTC. This rearrangement joins TRBV30 to TRBJ2-7; 10 bases line up with TRBD1. With 0 bases clipped from V and 0 bases from J, the junction kept 5 bases outside the gene matches. The CDR3 is 16 residues long. Per germline, CDR1 GTSNPN and CDR2 SVGIG (reference sequence).

The chain uses TRBV5-4 and TRBJ2-7; D gene ambiguous. Trimming shortened V by 0 bases and J by 2 bases, and 9 bases separated the two germline ends. The CDR3 has 14 amino acids. CDR1 is SGHNT and CDR2 is YYREEE in the germline V gene (reference sequence). The CDR3 is CASSLVPSAYEQYF. The CDR3 region has the DNA TGTGCCAGCAGCTTGGTTCCCTCCGCCTACGAGCAGTACTTC. The full variable domain, rest sourced from reference TRBV5-4 and TRBJ2-7, is ETGVTQSPTHLIKTRGQQVTLRCSSQSGHNTVSWYQQALGQGPQFIFQYYREEENGRGNFPPRFSGLQFPNYSSELNVNALELDDSALYLCASSLVPSAYEQYFGPGTRLTVT.

The chain is built from TRBV27 and TRBJ2-3; D not certain. Germline CDR1 is MNHEY and CDR2 is SMNVEV (reference sequence). V was clipped by 6 bases and J by 6 bases, with 10 bases between them. The CDR3 has 12 amino acids. In DNA, the CDR3 is TGTGCCAGCAGAGACCCTGGGGATACGCAGTATTTT. Translated, it gives CASRDPGDTQYF.

V and J are TRBV7-3 and TRBJ2-1, with D perhaps TRBD1 (5 bases). Germline loops: CDR1 SGHTA, CDR2 FQGTGA. Trimming removed 2 bases from V and 6 bases from J, with 5 bases in between. The CDR3 totals 12 residues. The CDR3 reads CASSLQGNEQFF. The CDR3 DNA sequence: TGTGCCAGCAGCTTACAGGGCAATGAGCAGTTCTTC.

The rearrangement links TRBV7-2 to TRBJ2-7, with 8 bases that match TRBD1. The CDR3 length is 14 residues. Per germline, CDR1 SGHTA and CDR2 FQGNSA. The ends lost 3 bases at V and 5 bases at J; junction bases unmatched: 6. The DNA for the CDR3 is TGTGCCAGCAGCTTTACAGGGGGTATCCACGAGCAGTACTTC. Residues: CASSFTGGIHEQYF. Filled out from reference TRBV7-2 and TRBJ2-7, the complete variable domain reads GAGVSQSPSNKVTEKGKDVELRCDPISGHTALYWYRQSLGQGLEFLIYFQGNSAPDKSGLPSDRFSAERTGGSVSTLTIQRTQQEDSAVYLCASSFTGGIHEQYFGPGTRLTVT.

V is TRBV3-1 (or the pseudogene TRBV3-2) and J is TRBJ2-3, with D uncertain. The CDR3 has 12 amino acids. The V gene lost 0 bases and the J gene lost 6 bases, with 4 bases spanning the gap. CDR1 is LGHDT and CDR2 is YNNKEL in the germline V gene (reference sequence). CDR3 protein: CASSQDPDTQYF. The CDR3 DNA follows: TGTGCCAGCAGCCAAGATCCGGATACGCAGTATTTT.

This chain uses TRBV20-1 with TRBJ1-2; TRBD1 is a possible D gene (6 bases). The V gene's germline CDR1 is DFQATT and CDR2 SNEGSKA (reference sequence). The CDR3 contains 18 residues. The V end was cut by 3 bases, the J end by 0 bases, with 23 bases between. The CDR3 region has the DNA TGCAGTGCTAGTGGAACAGCGGGACACCAGCCCCCTAACTATGGCTACACCTTC. Encoded protein: CSASGTAGHQPPNYGYTF.